A single sample is the source of the 28 T cell receptor beta chains below, sequenced in a study of cytomegalovirus exposure and HLA in healthy donors. Vbeta (60) and Jbeta (13) primers were used in the PCR. Method: immunoSEQ multiplex PCR; TCRdb's copy keeps in-frame clones and lacks some. The sample holds roughly 190,000 clones, more than 65% seen once. Source material: PBMCs. All receptors come from a man aged 45-65 years in good health and CMV-seronegative.

The chain is built from TRBV4-2 and TRBJ2-7; 7 positions match TRBD2. The CDR3 covers 14 residues. V dropped 1 base and J dropped 4; count of bases not matched to a gene: 4. Germline V gene data show CDR1 as LGHNA and CDR2 as YNFKEQ. CDR3 in DNA: TGTGCCAGCAGCCAAGCTGGGCGGGAGTACGAGCAGTACTTC. Residues: CASSQAGREYEQYF.

The rearrangement joins TRBV4-3 to TRBJ2-5, with D maybe TRBD1 (5 bases). Judging by the DNA end, TRBJ2-7 fits better; the J call may be wrong. Germline CDR1 and CDR2: LGHNA and YSLEER. The CDR3 runs 15 residues. Here the CDR3 DNA reads TGCGCCAGCAGCCAAGAGTGGGGCCTCTCCTACGAGCAGTACTTC. This translates into CASSQEWGLSYEQYF.

The chain carries TRBV9 and TRBJ1-1; tentative D call: TRBD1 (5 bases). From germline, CDR1 is SGDLS and CDR2 YYNGEE. Trimming removed 6 bases from V and 5 bases from J, with 17 bases in between. There are 14 residues in the CDR3. The DNA for the CDR3 is TGTGCCAGCACCCCGGGGACTATTCAGACTGAAGCTTTCTTT. This sequence encodes CASTPGTIQTEAFF. Using reference TRBV9 and TRBJ1-1 for the parts outside the CDR3, the full variable domain is DSGVTQTPKHLITATGQRVTLRCSPRSGDLSVYWYQQSLDQGLQFLIQYYNGEERAKGNILERFSAQQFPDLHSELNLSSLELGDSALYFCASTPGTIQTEAFFGQGTRLTVV.

V and J are TRBV7-2 and TRBJ1-6; 7 bases line up with TRBD1. The germline gives CDR1 SGHTA, CDR2 FQGNSA. The CDR3 is 15 residues long. J gave up 7 bases and V 5 bases, and 8 bases lay outside the gene matches. DNA for the CDR3: TGTGCCAGCAGCCCCCCGACAGGGCTAAATTCACCCCTCCACTTT. This codes for CASSPPTGLNSPLHF.

The V gene is TRBV28, the J gene TRBJ1-4; the D gene is possibly TRBD1 (6 bases). V lost 5 bases and J 4 bases, leaving 11 bases between the germline ends. CDR1 and CDR2 (germline): MDHEN, SYDVKM. The CDR3 loop spans 14 amino acids. Here the CDR3 reads CASSQGNSNEKLFF. The CDR3 bases are TGTGCCAGCAGTCAGGGGAATAGTAATGAAAAACTGTTTTTT.

This clone was seen only once. This rearrangement joins TRBV2 to TRBJ2-3, with 7 bases aligning to TRBD1. From germline, CDR1 is SNHLY and CDR2 FYNNEI. This CDR3 is built from 15 residues. With 0 bases clipped from V and 1 base from J, the junction kept 1 base outside the gene matches. CDR3 coding DNA: TGTGCCAGCAGTGAAGCTGGACAGGGCACAGATACGCAGTATTTT. It specifies CASSEAGQGTDTQYF.

This rearrangement joins TRBV10-3 to TRBJ2-3; 7 nucleotides line up with TRBD2. With V trimmed by 7 bases and J by 6 bases, 4 bases remained unmatched. The CDR3 consists of 12 residues. Looked up from germline, CDR1 is ENHRY and CDR2 is SYGVKD. The CDR3 here is CAINGGGDTQYF. In DNA, the CDR3 is TGTGCCATCAACGGGGGAGGGGATACGCAGTATTTT.

With respect to this clone: Relative to the germline gene, one junction end is altered; a read error may explain this. V gene TRBV7-9 combines with J gene TRBJ2-1; TRBD1 matches at 10 bases. Germline CDR1 reads SEHNR; CDR2 reads FQNEAQ (reference sequence). The CDR3 loop spans 12 amino acids. The chain's CDR3 is CSSSFDRGQQFF. The CDR3 coding sequence is TGTTCCAGCAGCTTTGACAGGGGGCAGCAGTTCTTC.

The chain combines TRBV4-3 with TRBJ2-7, with a tentative D call TRBD2 (5 bases). Germline V gives CDR1 LGHNA, CDR2 YSLEER. V was trimmed by 0 bases and J by 3 bases, leaving 9 bases between them. The CDR3 consists of 14 residues. CDR3: CASSQDGLIYEQYF. In DNA, the CDR3 is TGCGCCAGCAGCCAAGACGGACTGATCTACGAGCAGTACTTC.

The V call is TRBV2, the J call TRBJ2-1; weak D call: TRBD1 (7 bases). CDR1 and CDR2 from the germline V gene are SNHLY and FYNNEI. V was clipped by 4 bases and J by 7 bases, with 17 bases between them. The CDR3 runs to 15 residues. The CDR3 nucleotides are TGTGCCAGCAGTGGGACAGGCGGGATTATGAATGAGCAGTTCTTC. Translation: CASSGTGGIMNEQFF.

The V gene is TRBV19, the J gene TRBJ2-7; D remains ambiguous. With 0 bases removed from V and 3 bases from J, the gap between germline ends came to 6 bases. CDR1 and CDR2 (germline): LNHDA, SQIVND (reference sequence). This CDR3 has 13 amino acids. The chain's CDR3 is CASSIEFGYEQYF. CDR3 coding DNA: TGTGCCAGTAGTATAGAGTTCGGCTACGAGCAGTACTTC.

This chain joins TRBV9 and TRBJ2-2, with no clear D. In germline, CDR1 is SGDLS, CDR2 YYNGEE. Trimming pared 0 bases from V and 4 bases from J, leaving 10 bases between. This CDR3 contains 15 residues. The CDR3 DNA sequence: TGTGCCAGCAGCGTAGACTACCACGGCACCGGGGAGCTGTTTTTT. Residues: CASSVDYHGTGELFF. Full variable domain (missing parts from reference TRBV9 and TRBJ2-2): DSGVTQTPKHLITATGQRVTLRCSPRSGDLSVYWYQQSLDQGLQFLIQYYNGEERAKGNILERFSAQQFPDLHSELNLSSLELGDSALYFCASSVDYHGTGELFFGEGSRLTVL.

As for this clone: One end of the junction varies from germline; a read error may be responsible. The chain recombines TRBV7-2 with TRBJ2-7, with no clear D. Germline CDR1 is SGHTA and CDR2 is FQGNSA. This CDR3 region has 13 residues. The CDR3 region is CASSHPPPRPQFF. The CDR3 nucleotides are TGTGCCAGCAGCCACCCCCCGCCGAGGCCCCAATTTTTC. The full variable domain, in which reference TRBV7-2 and TRBJ2-7 provide the parts outside the CDR3, is GAGVSQSPSNKVTEKGKDVELRCDPISGHTALYWYRQSLGQGLEFLIYFQGNSAPDKSGLPSDRFSAERTGGSVSTLTIQRTQQEDSAVYLCASSHPPPRPQFFGPGTRLTVT.

V and J are TRBV7-2 and TRBJ2-5, with 8 nucleotides matching TRBD2. This CDR3 region has 15 residues. Germline CDR1 SGHTA, CDR2 FQGNSA. V was clipped by 7 bases and J by 4 bases; unmatched bases: 11. The CDR3 nucleotides read TGTGCCAGCATCCCTCGGGGGGGCCGGGGAGAGACCCAGTACTTC. It encodes CASIPRGGRGETQYF.

V gene TRBV11-2 combines with J gene TRBJ1-5; 8 bases fit TRBD1. Germline CDR1 and CDR2: SGHAT and FQNNGV. The length of the CDR3 is 13 residues. J lost 7 bases, V lost 5 bases, and 4 bases had no gene match. CDR3: CASSTGGNQPQHF. CDR3 sequence (DNA): TGTGCCAGCAGCACAGGGGGAAACCAGCCCCAGCATTTT. The full variable domain, in which reference TRBV11-2 and TRBJ1-5 provide the parts outside the CDR3, is EAGVAQSPRYKIIEKRQSVAFWCNPISGHATLYWYQQILGQGPKLLIQFQNNGVVDDSQLPKDRFSAERLKGVDSTLKIQPAKLEDSAVYLCASSTGGNQPQHFGDGTRLSIL.

V is TRBV11-2 and J is TRBJ1-6; possibly TRBD1 for D (6 bases). CDR3 size: 17 residues. Germline CDR1 reads SGHAT; CDR2 reads FQNNGV. The ends were cut back, 3 bases at V and 0 bases at J, with 12 bases in the middle. CDR3 DNA: TGTGCCAGCAGCTTCGGGACACCGAGCTCCTATAATTCACCCCTCCACTTT. It is translated as CASSFGTPSSYNSPLHF.

The chain has TRBV5-1 and TRBJ1-5, with unresolved D. V was cut by 0 bases and J by 0 bases, with 7 bases left in between. This CDR3 is built from 15 residues. CDR1 and CDR2 from the germline V gene are SGHRS and YFSETQ. The CDR3 bases are TGCGCCAGCAGCTTGGGATCAGATAGCAATCAGCCCCAGCATTTT. This gives the protein CASSLGSDSNQPQHF.

The gene calls are TRBV7-9 and TRBJ1-6; TRBD1 matches at 7 bases. Germline lookup yields CDR1 SEHNR and CDR2 FQNEAQ (reference sequence). This CDR3 region has 14 residues. V lost 7 bases and J lost 5; bases outside the gene matches: 5. Written as DNA, the CDR3 is TGTGCCAGCACCTCCGGGACAGATAATTCACCCCTCCACTTT. Translating gives CASTSGTDNSPLHF.

On this clone itself: One end of the junction is discordant with germline, which a read error may explain. V usage is TRBV6-1 and J usage is TRBJ1-5; 9 positions agree with TRBD1. The CDR3 extends over 13 amino acids. Germline-derived CDR1 and CDR2 are MNHNS and SASEGT. CDR3 sequence (DNA): TGTGCCAGCAGAACAGGGGGCAAGCAGCCCCAGCATTTT. Its translation is CASRTGGKQPQHF.

With respect to this clone: Other DNA sequences from this sample encode an identical CDR3 as well. The chain recombines TRBV18 with TRBJ1-1; 8 bases line up with TRBD1. Germline V gene sequence: CDR1 KGHSH, CDR2 LQKENI. This CDR3 contains 14 residues. The ends lost 6 bases at V and 1 base at J; junction bases unmatched: 4. CDR3 protein: CASSLGQANTEAFF. DNA for the CDR3: TGTGCCAGCTCCCTGGGACAGGCGAACACTGAAGCTTTCTTT. The full variable domain, completed using reference TRBV18 and TRBJ1-1, is NAGVMQNPRHLVRRRGQEARLRCSPMKGHSHVYWYRQLPEEGLKFMVYLQKENIIDESGMPKERFSAEFPKEGPSILRIQQVVRGDSAAYFCASSLGQANTEAFFGQGTRLTVV.

V usage is TRBV10-3 and J usage is TRBJ2-5; maybe TRBD2 (7 bases). The germline V and J ends were trimmed by 3 bases and 4 bases, with 24 bases remaining between them. This CDR3 spans 18 amino acids. Germline V gives CDR1 ENHRY, CDR2 SYGVKD. In nucleotides, the CDR3 is TGTGCCATCAGTGACCCCGTAGGAGGGGGGGCCGGGACAGAGACCCAGTACTTC. Its translation is CAISDPVGGGAGTETQYF.

The rearrangement uses TRBV5-1 and TRBJ1-6, with 7 bases lining up with TRBD1. This CDR3 region has 15 residues. The J segment lost 6 bases and the V segment lost 5 bases, leaving 8 bases of the junction unmatched. Per the germline V gene, CDR1 is SGHRS and CDR2 is YFSETQ. The CDR3 nucleotides read TGCGCCAGCAGGCCATGGACAGGCATTAATTCACCCCTCCACTTT. Protein sequence: CASRPWTGINSPLHF.

J is TRBJ1-1 and V is TRBV29-1; 9 nucleotides line up with TRBD1. The CDR3 is 15 amino acids. Germline V gives CDR1 SQVTM, CDR2 ANQGSEA. Germline trimming cut 5 bases from V and 3 bases from J; bases unmatched to any gene: 10. The CDR3 nucleotides are TGCAGCGTTCCATACCGACAGGGGGGAGACACTGAAGCTTTCTTT. As protein: CSVPYRQGGDTEAFF.

The chain has TRBV7-2 and TRBJ2-1; a possible D gene is TRBD2 (6 bases). CDR3 length: 13 amino acids. The ends were cut back, 2 bases at V and 5 bases at J, with 7 bases in the middle. Looked up from germline, CDR1 is SGHTA and CDR2 is FQGNSA. CDR3 DNA: TGTGCCAGCAGCTTATCGGGGGACAATGAGCAGTTCTTC. Its protein is CASSLSGDNEQFF.

The chain employs TRBV7-9 and TRBJ2-7; 11 bases are a match to TRBD1. J was trimmed by 6 bases and V by 5 bases; bases with no gene match: 6. The V gene's germline CDR1 is SEHNR and CDR2 FQNEAQ (reference sequence). The CDR3 length is 14 residues. CDR3 coding DNA: TGTGCCAGCAGCGCGGGACAGGGGGTCCTCGAGCAGTACTTC. Residues: CASSAGQGVLEQYF.

The CDR3 sequence: CASSYRQGVGPQHF. The CDR3 nucleotides read TGTGCCAGCAGTTACCGACAGGGCGTGGGGCCCCAGCATTTT. The chain links TRBV27 to TRBJ1-5; 7 nucleotides align to TRBD1. V shed 4 bases, J shed 9 bases, and the junction held 9 bases outside the gene matches. Germline V lookup: CDR1 MNHEY, CDR2 SMNVEV (reference sequence). This CDR3 has 14 amino acids.

CDR3 loop: CASSAGQGSWYGYTF. The CDR3 nucleotides are TGTGCCAGCAGCGCCGGACAGGGTAGTTGGTATGGCTACACCTTC. The rearrangement links TRBV5-6 to TRBJ1-2; 8 bases fit TRBD1. This CDR3 has 15 amino acids. With 4 bases clipped from V and 5 bases from J, the junction kept 10 bases outside the gene matches. CDR1 and CDR2 (germline): SGHDT, YYEEEE.

The rearrangement uses TRBV5-6 and TRBJ2-7; D is uncertain. V was clipped by 2 bases and J by 3 bases, with 12 bases between them. Germline-derived CDR1 and CDR2 are SGHDT and YYEEEE. The CDR3 is 14 residues long. The CDR3 nucleotides read TGTGCCAGCAGCTTAAATGTCCTTATCTACGAGCAGTACTTC. This sequence encodes CASSLNVLIYEQYF. The whole variable domain, remainder taken from reference TRBV5-6 and TRBJ2-7, is DAGVTQSPTHLIKTRGQQVTLRCSPKSGHDTVSWYQQALGQGPQFIFQYYEEEERQRGNFPDRFSGHQFPNYSSELNVNALLLGDSALYLCASSLNVLIYEQYFGPGTRLTVT.